The source of this T cell receptor beta chain is a study of cytomegalovirus exposure and HLA in healthy donors. About the research overall: The same platform was used for the roughly 120 validation repertoires as for the roughly 700 first-cohort repertoires, as reported in a later analysis.

Regarding this clone: No antigen is known for it.

The V segment lost 4 bases and the J segment 7 bases; nucleotides outside the gene matches: 14. This CDR3 is built from 17 residues. Germline values: CDR1 SGHVS, CDR2 FNYEAQ. Overall study results and limits: Among TCR beta chains, those listed as cytomegalovirus-associated numbered some 170. A classifier reportedly called cytomegalovirus status with high sensitivity and specificity. It was confirmed in vitro that three of the CMV-associated chains were specific for CMV antigens.

Generated by immunoSEQ multiplex PCR, the TCRdb table keeps only in-frame clones and is missing some. The table lists 150,000 to 180,000 clones, 65% to 90% of them singletons. Sequencing input: PBMCs. The J gene is TRBJ2-2, the V gene TRBV7-6; 8 positions agree with TRBD2. The receptor was derived from a man aged 18-30 years in good health and CMV-seropositive. CDR3 sequence (DNA): TGTGCCAGCAGCTCTCCCCTAGCGGGCGCCGCGGGCGGGGAGCTGTTTTTT. This sequence encodes CASSSPLAGAAGGELFF.